Below are 20 T cell receptor beta chains sequenced from a single sample in a study of OX40 agonist ivuxolimab in advanced cancers. TCRdb's table, derived via immunoSEQ multiplex PCR, lists solely in-frame clones and lacks some. The sample yields 15,000 to 20,000 clones, around 80% seen once. The starting material was CD4+ or CD8+ T cells sorted from blood, obtained in a trial of the OX40 agonist ivuxolimab. These receptors were taken from an adult with an advanced solid tumor such as melanoma, head and neck, liver or kidney cancer.

The CDR3 DNA is TGTGCCAGCTCACCAGCAGACAGGCACTCCTACAATGAGCAGTTCTTC. This codes for CASSPADRHSYNEQFF. The chain has TRBV18 and TRBJ2-1; D perhaps matches TRBD1 (6 bases). In germline, CDR1 is KGHSH, CDR2 LQKENI. V gave up 2 bases and J gave up 0 bases, with 11 bases separating them. This CDR3 region has 16 residues.

The genes are TRBV4-1 and TRBJ1-1, with D tentatively TRBD1 (6 bases). The V and J ends lost 3 bases and 5 bases respectively, with 13 bases between them. This CDR3 comprises 14 residues. Germline V lookup: CDR1 MGHRA, CDR2 YSYEKL. CDR3 DNA sequence: TGCGCCAGCAGCCACCGGACAGAGGGGACTGAAGCTTTCTTT. This translates into CASSHRTEGTEAFF.

The V call is TRBV9, the J call TRBJ1-1; 9 positions match TRBD1. V shed 4 bases, J shed 1 base, and the junction held 2 bases outside the gene matches. Germline-derived CDR1 and CDR2 are SGDLS and YYNGEE. The CDR3 sequence is 14 residues long. The CDR3 DNA reads as TGTGCCAGCAGCCGGACAGGGGCGAACACTGAAGCTTTCTTT. Its protein is CASSRTGANTEAFF.

This clone was recorded a few times. This chain links TRBV5-1 with TRBJ2-7, with D uncertain. V was clipped by 4 bases and J by 7 bases, with 15 bases between them. CDR3 size: 13 residues. Germline CDR1 is SGHRS and CDR2 is YFSETQ. CDR3 loop: CASSVNVLSEQYF. In nucleotides, the CDR3 is TGCGCCAGCAGCGTTAACGTGCTCAGTGAGCAGTACTTC.

The V and J genes are TRBV5-6 and TRBJ2-7; no clear D. The CDR3 has 14 residues. Trimming shortened V by 2 bases and J by 1 base, and 10 bases separated the two germline ends. Germline values: CDR1 SGHDT, CDR2 YYEEEE. The CDR3 protein is CASSFLVGSYEQYF. The CDR3 DNA sequence: TGTGCCAGCAGCTTTCTGGTAGGGTCCTACGAGCAGTACTTC.

This clone has only a few counts. The V gene is TRBV6-5, the J gene TRBJ2-5, with D possibly being TRBD1 (5 bases). The length of the CDR3 is 13 residues. Trimming left V 6 bases short and J 3 bases short, with 11 bases between. CDR1 is MNHEY and CDR2 is SVGAGI in the germline V gene. The CDR3 nucleotides read TGTGCCAGCAGCGCGACAGAAGAAGAGACCCAGTACTTC. Its translation is CASSATEEETQYF.

The chain joins TRBV2 to TRBJ2-5; no clear D. Germline loops: CDR1 SNHLY, CDR2 FYNNEI. This CDR3 region has 13 residues. Deletions cut 0 bases from V and 9 bases from J, with 11 bases between. Here the CDR3 DNA reads TGTGCCAGCAGTGAAGCATTAGGACGGTCCCAGTACTTC. Translated, it gives CASSEALGRSQYF.

This chain connects TRBV9 to TRBJ2-3; D gene ambiguous. Trimming took off 3 bases at V and 1 base at J, with 15 bases between the two ends. This CDR3 comprises 16 residues. The germline V gene encodes CDR1 SGDLS and CDR2 YYNGEE. The CDR3 DNA follows: TGTGCCAGCAGCGGTTCCGACTGGCTAGGCACAGATACGCAGTATTTT. As protein: CASSGSDWLGTDTQYF.

With respect to this clone: The same CDR3 also results from other DNA sequences found in this sample. The rearrangement links TRBV7-3 to TRBJ2-7; 7 nucleotides line up with TRBD1. V dropped 2 bases and J dropped 6; count of bases not matched to a gene: 10. Germline CDR1 is SGHTA and CDR2 is FQGTGA. The CDR3 length is 15 residues. The CDR3 loop is CASSLAAGGASEQYF. For the CDR3, the DNA is TGTGCCAGCAGCTTAGCAGCAGGGGGTGCTTCCGAGCAGTACTTC. Based on the CDR3 plus reference TRBV7-3 and TRBJ2-7, the full variable domain is GAGVSQTPSNKVTEKGKYVELRCDPISGHTALYWYRQSLGQGPEFLIYFQGTGAADDSGLPNDRFFAVRPEGSVSTLKIQRTERGDSAVYLCASSLAAGGASEQYFGPGTRLTVT.

The chain employs TRBV6-1 and TRBJ2-2; D is unclear. The ends were cut back, 2 bases at V and 2 bases at J, with 9 bases in the middle. Germline CDR1 and CDR2: MNHNS and SASEGT. This CDR3 region has 15 residues. The CDR3 loop reads CASSEMARNTGELFF. The CDR3 bases are TGTGCCAGCAGTGAAATGGCCCGAAACACCGGGGAGCTGTTTTTT.

The gene calls are TRBV4-3 and TRBJ1-1; no definite D call. V was cut by 4 bases and J by 0 bases, with 9 bases left in between. Germline-derived CDR1 and CDR2 are LGHNA and YSLEER. The CDR3 runs 14 residues. The CDR3 sequence: CASSLGPLNTEAFF. CDR3 DNA: TGCGCCAGCAGCCTCGGGCCCCTGAACACTGAAGCTTTCTTT.

The J gene is TRBJ2-1, the V gene TRBV4-1; TRBD2 matches at 10 bases. Germline trimming cut 5 bases from V and 0 bases from J; bases unmatched to any gene: 16. From germline, CDR1 is MGHRA and CDR2 YSYEKL. The CDR3 has 20 amino acids. CDR3 region: CASSFPSSGGLISSYNEQFF. The CDR3 DNA is TGCGCCAGCAGCTTCCCCTCTAGCGGGGGCCTCATATCCTCCTACAATGAGCAGTTCTTC.

In this sample, this clone turned up once. This chain connects TRBV4-3 to TRBJ2-6; 7 bases line up with TRBD1. J lost 4 bases, V lost 0 bases, and 9 bases had no gene match. The CDR3 extends over 18 amino acids. Looked up from germline, CDR1 is LGHNA and CDR2 is YSLEER. CDR3 sequence: CASSQDRGGEAGANVLTF. The DNA for the CDR3 is TGCGCCAGCAGCCAAGATCGAGGGGGCGAGGCCGGGGCCAACGTCCTGACTTTC.

The rearrangement links TRBV11-2 to TRBJ2-2; D is unresolved. The CDR3 has 16 residues. Germline CDR1 is SGHAT and CDR2 is FQNNGV. Deletions cut 6 bases from V and 2 bases from J, with 16 bases between. Here the CDR3 DNA reads TGTGCCAGCAGAAAATGGGAATCCCGCAACACCGGGGAGCTGTTTTTT. Protein product: CASRKWESRNTGELFF.

The chain is built from TRBV5-4 and TRBJ2-4; the D is unclear. With 0 bases removed from V and 5 bases from J, the gap between germline ends came to 6 bases. CDR1 and CDR2 from the germline V gene are SGHNT and YYREEE (reference sequence). The length of the CDR3 is 13 residues. Here the CDR3 reads CASSLEVQNIQYF. The CDR3 nucleotides are TGTGCCAGCAGCTTGGAAGTCCAAAACATTCAGTACTTC.

This chain uses TRBV7-6 with TRBJ2-3, with D unclear. Germline V CDR1 and CDR2: SGHVS, FNYEAQ. Trimming removed 3 bases at V and 4 bases at J, with 5 bases between. The CDR3 length is 12 residues. The CDR3 DNA is TGTGCCAGCAGCTTGACCCCAGATACGCAGTATTTT. It codes for CASSLTPDTQYF.

This sequence joins TRBV18 and TRBJ2-3, with 7 bases aligning to TRBD1. Trimming took 3 bases from V and 3 from J; bases not matched to a gene: 3. CDR3 length equals 14 residues. CDR1 is KGHSH, CDR2 LQKENI, per germline. DNA of the CDR3: TGTGCCAGCTCACCTTCGACAGGGACAGATACGCAGTATTTT. This encodes CASSPSTGTDTQYF.

The CDR3 region has the DNA TGTGCCAGTAGCGTGGGGTGGGGAGGGAATCAGCCCCAGCATTTT. It encodes CASSVGWGGNQPQHF. This chain connects TRBV19 to TRBJ1-5, with D uncertain. CDR1 is LNHDA, CDR2 SQIVND, per germline (reference sequence). The CDR3 loop spans 15 amino acids. Trimming stripped 6 bases from V and 4 bases from J, with 16 bases between. Looking up the rest from reference TRBV19 and TRBJ1-5 gives the full variable domain: DGGITQSPKYLFRKEGQNVTLSCEQNLNHDAMYWYRQDPGQGLRLIYYSQIVNDFQKGDIAEGYSVSREKKESFPLTVTSAQKNPTAFYLCASSVGWGGNQPQHFGDGTRLSIL.

V is TRBV10-3 and J is TRBJ2-7; D might be TRBD1 or TRBD2, each matching 6 bases. This CDR3 is built from 15 residues. V was shortened by 7 bases and J by 0 bases, with 16 bases between the two germline ends. Germline assignment: CDR1 ENHRY and CDR2 SYGVKD. In DNA, the CDR3 is TGTGCCATCACCCAAGGAGGGGGGCGCTCCTACGAGCAGTACTTC. Translated: CAITQGGGRSYEQYF.

The gene calls are TRBV6-6 and TRBJ1-1; D uncertain. The germline V gene encodes CDR1 MNHNY and CDR2 SVGAGI (reference sequence). The CDR3 is made up of 16 amino acids. The ends were cut back, 5 bases at V and 5 bases at J, with 21 bases in the middle. The CDR3 DNA follows: TGTGCCAGCAGTCCCCCCGTGTTGGCCTCGGGGACTGAAGCTTTCTTT. Protein sequence: CASSPPVLASGTEAFF.